The T cell receptor (beta chain) under discussion was sequenced for a study of blood T cell repertoires in COVID-19. This CDR3 has 15 residues. The V gene lost 4 bases and the J gene lost 4 bases, with 14 bases spanning the gap. Germline CDR1 LNHDA, CDR2 SQIVND (reference sequence). Produced via immunoSEQ multiplex PCR; TCRdb's table is partial and in-frame only. The sample shows about 90,000 clones, approximately 88% of them seen only once. Sequencing input: peripheral blood. The receptor was isolated from a woman aged 70 to 79 with acute or convalescent COVID-19. The V and J genes are TRBV19 and TRBJ1-5; TRBD1 might be the D (5 bases). The CDR3 DNA reads as TGTGCCAGTAGTACAAGCAGGGCTGGGAATCAGCCCCAGCATTTT. Translating gives CASSTSRAGNQPQHF.